This TCR beta chain was recovered during a study of PD-L1 blockade in urothelial cancer (dated by TCRdb to about 2017). In the study overall: Therapy was started at some point between 2012 and 2014 for all patients, and atezolizumab 1,200 mg was administered intravenously every 3 weeks. About nine tenths of the roughly 29 patients were males with bladder-origin urothelial cancer, and 18 of 29 reported a prior smoking history. An ECOG performance status of 0 or 1 was recorded for the patients, and 0 to 3 prior chemotherapy regimens had been received by the patients. Blood samples were analyzed at 3 weeks after treatment start (second dose) and at 6 weeks after treatment start. A median of roughly 140,000 T cells and just over 80,000 unique TCRs was obtained from blood samples, and a median clonality of approximately 0.08 was observed. The study, an exploratory multi-omic analysis, examined somatic, immune and clinical correlates of response to PD-L1 blockade with atezolizumab in urothelial cancer. Pretreatment tumor samples, along with matched peripheral blood collected serially before and after atezolizumab treatment, underwent TCR sequencing. Durable clinical benefit was defined as a progression-free survival longer than 6 months, and TCR features were additionally tested against progression-free survival and overall survival. In the same patients who had TCR sequencing, pretreatment tumors also underwent whole exome sequencing and RNA sequencing. Several patients achieved durable clinical benefit and about 19 did not. Pretreatment blood TCR-seq was available for around 29 patients, at least one posttreatment blood collection was obtained for some 25 patients, and tumor TCR-seq was available for some 25 patients.

Details on this clone: Its binding antigen is unknown. Base qualities are not at hand, and no much larger clone is one base apart.

Synthetic TCR analog templates were spiked into each PCR so that absolute template abundance could be estimated from read counts. TCRbeta CDR3 regions were amplified from genomic DNA with bias-controlled V and J gene primers using the immunoSEQ assay. Rearranged TCRbeta segments were sequenced at approximately 20X coverage. As for the authors' bioinformatics: Sequencing errors were corrected by clustering and CDR3s were annotated against IMGT to assign V, D and J genes. Downstream analyses used only productive TCRbeta rearrangements, leaving out any out-of-frame or stop-codon sequences. Clonality was computed as one minus Shannon entropy normalized by the log of the number of unique productive sequences. Fisher's exact test with Benjamini-Hochberg correction, using a cutoff of adjusted p below 0.01, was how clones that differed between time points or between blood and tumor were identified. TCRdb took over this immuneACCESS table, retaining in-frame rearrangements with V and J assigned. Such tables are incomplete; in checked studies, under half of the missing clones stem from an unresolved V gene, and the remainder is unexplained. Clonal size and the V and J genes are those of that table, whereas D and trimming came from the DNA. The sample table contains tens of thousands of clones; only one count was recorded for around 82% of them. About 17% of the sample comes from the top ten.

Based on the germline V gene, the CDR1 and CDR2 sequences are MNHNS and SASEGT. Inclusive of the bounding cysteine and phenylalanine, the CDR3 is 14 residues long. Of the read, only the CDR3 DNA is kept; its 42 bases are in frame from base 1. V was cut back by 8 bases and J by 2 bases, leaving a gap of 13 bases between them. Taken with the paper, the label for time point translates to: pretreatment peripheral blood. A cohort of 25 to 30 patients with locally advanced or metastatic urothelial carcinoma, treated at Memorial Sloan Kettering on a trial protocol, was included. Peripheral blood mononuclear cells were collected pretreatment and during treatment, with between 1 and 8 total time points per patient. The Qiagen DNeasy Blood extraction kit was used to purify genomic DNA from total PBMCs and tumor samples. PBMCs were collected pretreatment and during treatment, and were isolated and stored as previously described.

Beyond this particular receptor, the publication reports: Small sample size (n ≈ 30) and many exploratory analyses mean the results are intended to be hypothesis-generating. At 3 weeks after the start of treatment, tumor-associated TCR clones in peripheral blood had expanded more in patients with durable benefit (n ≈ 20, p = 0.022). A pretreatment peripheral blood TCR clonality below the median was linked to improved progression-free and overall survival.

The sequence joins TRBV6-1 to TRBJ2-1, with the D gene not clear enough to name. This clonotype originated in a man aged 55 to 70 with urothelial cancer. This sample comprised PBMCs, obtained around atezolizumab (anti-PD-L1) treatment. The nucleotide sequence is given as TGTGCCAGCCTCCGGGTCGCCCCCTACAATGAGCAGTTCTTC. Its translation is CASLRVAPYNEQFF.